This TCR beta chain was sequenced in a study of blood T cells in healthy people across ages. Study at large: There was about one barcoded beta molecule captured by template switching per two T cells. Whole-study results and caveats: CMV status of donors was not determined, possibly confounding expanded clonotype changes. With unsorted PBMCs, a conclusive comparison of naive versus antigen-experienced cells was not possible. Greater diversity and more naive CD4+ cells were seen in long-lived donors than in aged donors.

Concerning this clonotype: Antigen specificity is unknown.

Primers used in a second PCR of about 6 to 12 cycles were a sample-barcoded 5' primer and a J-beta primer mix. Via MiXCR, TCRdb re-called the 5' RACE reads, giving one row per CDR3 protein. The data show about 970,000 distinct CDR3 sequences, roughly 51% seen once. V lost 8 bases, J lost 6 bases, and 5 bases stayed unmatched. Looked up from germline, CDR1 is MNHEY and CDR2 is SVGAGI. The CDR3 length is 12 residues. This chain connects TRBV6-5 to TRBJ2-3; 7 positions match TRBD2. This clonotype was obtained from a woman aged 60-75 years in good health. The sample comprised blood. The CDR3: CASGRASDTQYF. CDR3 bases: TGTGCCAGCGGGAGGGCATCGGATACGCAGTATTTT.